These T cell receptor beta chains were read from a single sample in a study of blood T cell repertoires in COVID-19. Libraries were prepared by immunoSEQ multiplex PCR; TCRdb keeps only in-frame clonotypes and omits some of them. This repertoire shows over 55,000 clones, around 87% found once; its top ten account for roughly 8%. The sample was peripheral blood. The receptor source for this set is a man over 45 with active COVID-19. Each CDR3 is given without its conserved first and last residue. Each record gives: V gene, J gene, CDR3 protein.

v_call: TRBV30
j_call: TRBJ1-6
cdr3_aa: AWVKGAASSPLH

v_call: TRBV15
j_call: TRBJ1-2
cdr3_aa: ATSRDLSAGEYGYT

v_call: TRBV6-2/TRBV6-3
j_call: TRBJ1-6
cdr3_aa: ASSYPPDRGDNSPLH

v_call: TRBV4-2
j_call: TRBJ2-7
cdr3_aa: ASSLQGVREQY

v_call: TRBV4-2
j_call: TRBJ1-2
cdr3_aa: ASSQETEFNYGYT

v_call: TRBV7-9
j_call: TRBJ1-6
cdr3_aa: ASSLRGSSPLH

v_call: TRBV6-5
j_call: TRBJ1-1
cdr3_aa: ASSSDRGSTEAF

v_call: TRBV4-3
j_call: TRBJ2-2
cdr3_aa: ASSQRTTSGGDTGELF

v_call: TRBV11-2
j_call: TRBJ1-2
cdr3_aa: ASSAGGAANYGYT

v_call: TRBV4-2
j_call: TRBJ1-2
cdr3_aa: ASSHSGQGGMNYGYT

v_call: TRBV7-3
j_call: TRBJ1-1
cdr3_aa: ASGSGRGRFTEAF

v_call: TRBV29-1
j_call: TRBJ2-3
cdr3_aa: SPTLAGGTSDTQY

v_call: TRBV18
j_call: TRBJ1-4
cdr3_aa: ASSPLGDEKLF

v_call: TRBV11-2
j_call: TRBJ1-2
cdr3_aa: ASSSTRPWTGGEGYGYT

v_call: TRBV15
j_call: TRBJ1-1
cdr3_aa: ATSPIWAGHDTEAF

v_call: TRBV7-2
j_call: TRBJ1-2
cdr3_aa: ASSLDRVSYGYT

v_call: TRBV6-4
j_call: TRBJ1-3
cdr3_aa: AIRTRNSGNTIY

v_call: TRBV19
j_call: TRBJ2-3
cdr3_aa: ASKSSPLADSTDTQY

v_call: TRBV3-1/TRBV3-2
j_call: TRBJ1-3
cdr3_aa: ASSQPHPTDGRNTIY

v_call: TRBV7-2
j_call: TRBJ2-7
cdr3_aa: ASSLDDRKYEQY

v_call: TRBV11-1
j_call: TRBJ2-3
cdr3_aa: ASTRRLAGDTDTQY

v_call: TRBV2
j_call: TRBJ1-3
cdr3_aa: ASRATGTSSGNTIY

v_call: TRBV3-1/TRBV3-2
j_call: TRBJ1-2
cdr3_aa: ASSQDPGKGYGYT

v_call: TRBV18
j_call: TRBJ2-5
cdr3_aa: ASSRSAQETQY

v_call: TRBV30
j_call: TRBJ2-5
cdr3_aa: AWSVRLAAQETQY

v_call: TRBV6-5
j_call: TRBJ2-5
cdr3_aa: ASGLAGGQETQY

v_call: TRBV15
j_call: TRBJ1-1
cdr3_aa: ATSRDRQGGEAF

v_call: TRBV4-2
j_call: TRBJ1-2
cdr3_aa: ASSQAAQTNNYGYT

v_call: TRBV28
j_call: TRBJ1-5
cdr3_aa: ASSFRNRGSNQPQH

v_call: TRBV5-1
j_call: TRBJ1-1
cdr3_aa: ASTPAGTPGTEAF

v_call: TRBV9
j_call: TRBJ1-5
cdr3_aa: ASSVEAGGQPQH

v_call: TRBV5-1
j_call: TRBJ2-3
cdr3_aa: ASSHESTDTQY

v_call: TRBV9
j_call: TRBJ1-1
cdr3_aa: ASSQSGQVYDTEAF

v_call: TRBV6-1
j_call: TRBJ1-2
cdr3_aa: ASSELTGSNYGYT

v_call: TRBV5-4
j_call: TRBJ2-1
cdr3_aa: ASSWDSGRSYNEQF

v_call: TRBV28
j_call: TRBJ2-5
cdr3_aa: ATGTGAVETQY

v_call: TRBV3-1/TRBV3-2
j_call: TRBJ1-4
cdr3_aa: ASSQVDRVGEKLF

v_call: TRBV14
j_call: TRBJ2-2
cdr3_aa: ASSDDMAGPNTGELF

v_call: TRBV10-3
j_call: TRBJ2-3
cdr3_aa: ATNRVLTDTQY

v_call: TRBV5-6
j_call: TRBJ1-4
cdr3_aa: ASSWLRDRGEKLF

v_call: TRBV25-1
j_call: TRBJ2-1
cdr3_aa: ASSEPDRNNEQF